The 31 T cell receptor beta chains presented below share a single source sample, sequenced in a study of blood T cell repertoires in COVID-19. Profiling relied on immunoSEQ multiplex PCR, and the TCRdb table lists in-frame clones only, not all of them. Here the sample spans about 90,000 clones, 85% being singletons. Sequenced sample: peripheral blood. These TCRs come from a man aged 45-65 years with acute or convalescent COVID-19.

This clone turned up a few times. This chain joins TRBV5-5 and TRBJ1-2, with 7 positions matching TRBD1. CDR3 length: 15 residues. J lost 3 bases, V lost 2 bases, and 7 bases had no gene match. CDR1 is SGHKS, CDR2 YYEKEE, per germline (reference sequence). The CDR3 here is CASSFSQGTDYGYTF. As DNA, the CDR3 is TGTGCCAGCAGCTTTTCACAGGGGACCGACTATGGCTACACCTTC.

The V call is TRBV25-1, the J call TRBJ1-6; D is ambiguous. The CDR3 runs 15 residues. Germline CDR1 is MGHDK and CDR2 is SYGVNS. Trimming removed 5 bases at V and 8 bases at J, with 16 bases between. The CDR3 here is CASSTRTASHSPLHF. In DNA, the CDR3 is TGTGCCAGCAGTACCCGGACGGCTAGCCATTCACCCCTCCACTTT.

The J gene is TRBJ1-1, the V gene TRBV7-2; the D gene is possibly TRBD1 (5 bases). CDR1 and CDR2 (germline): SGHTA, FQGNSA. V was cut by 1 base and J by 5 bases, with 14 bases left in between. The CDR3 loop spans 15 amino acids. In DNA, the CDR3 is TGTGCCAGCAGCTTAGACAGGTCGGGGGGGACTGAAGCTTTCTTT. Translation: CASSLDRSGGTEAFF.

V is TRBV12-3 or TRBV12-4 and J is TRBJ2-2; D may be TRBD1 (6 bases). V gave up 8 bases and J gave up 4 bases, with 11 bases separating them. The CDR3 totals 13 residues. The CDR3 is CASVYRATGELFF. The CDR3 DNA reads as TGTGCCAGCGTGTACAGGGCCACCGGGGAGCTGTTTTTT.

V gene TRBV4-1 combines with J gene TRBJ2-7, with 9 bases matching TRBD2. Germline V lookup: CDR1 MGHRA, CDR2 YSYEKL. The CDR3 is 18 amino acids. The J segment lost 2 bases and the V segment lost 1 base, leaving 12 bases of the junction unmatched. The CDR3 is CASSQAVAGERRPYEQYF. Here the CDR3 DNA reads TGCGCCAGCAGCCAAGCGGTAGCGGGAGAAAGGAGGCCCTACGAGCAGTACTTC.

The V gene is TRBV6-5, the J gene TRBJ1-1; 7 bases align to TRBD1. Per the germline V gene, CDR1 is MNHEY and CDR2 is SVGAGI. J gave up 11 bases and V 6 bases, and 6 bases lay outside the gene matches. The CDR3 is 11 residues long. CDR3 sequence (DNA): TGTGCCAGCAGAGACAGGGTGGCGGCTTTCTTT. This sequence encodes CASRDRVAAFF.

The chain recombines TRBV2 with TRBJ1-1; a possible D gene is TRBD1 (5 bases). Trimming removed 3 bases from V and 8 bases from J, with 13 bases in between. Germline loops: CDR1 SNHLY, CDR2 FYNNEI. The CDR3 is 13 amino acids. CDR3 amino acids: CASSEGPPMEAFF. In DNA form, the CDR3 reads TGTGCCAGCAGTGAGGGGCCTCCGATGGAAGCTTTCTTT.

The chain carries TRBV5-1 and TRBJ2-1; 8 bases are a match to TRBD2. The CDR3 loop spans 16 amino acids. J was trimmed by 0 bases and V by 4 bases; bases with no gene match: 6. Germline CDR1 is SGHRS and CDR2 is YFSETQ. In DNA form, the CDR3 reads TGCGCCAGCAGCATTGGACTAGCCGGCTCCTACAATGAGCAGTTCTTC. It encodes CASSIGLAGSYNEQFF.

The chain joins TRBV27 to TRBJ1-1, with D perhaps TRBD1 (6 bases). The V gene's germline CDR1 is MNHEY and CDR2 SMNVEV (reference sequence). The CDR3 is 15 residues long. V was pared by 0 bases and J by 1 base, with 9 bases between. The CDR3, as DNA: TGTGCCAGCAGTTTATCTCACAGGGCGAACACTGAAGCTTTCTTT. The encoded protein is CASSLSHRANTEAFF.

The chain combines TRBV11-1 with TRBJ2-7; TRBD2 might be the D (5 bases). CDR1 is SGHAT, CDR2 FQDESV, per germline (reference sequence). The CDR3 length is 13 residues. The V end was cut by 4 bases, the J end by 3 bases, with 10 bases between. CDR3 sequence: CASSSLRGYEQYF. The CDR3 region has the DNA TGTGCCAGCAGCTCCCTTCGGGGCTACGAGCAGTACTTC.

CDR3 coding DNA: TGTGCCAGCAGTTTTGTCGGGACTCCAGCAGGTTCACCCCTCCACTTT. Translated, it gives CASSFVGTPAGSPLHF. This rearrangement joins TRBV28 to TRBJ1-6; TRBD1 is a possible D gene (5 bases). Per the germline V gene, CDR1 is MDHEN and CDR2 is SYDVKM. V was clipped by 3 bases and J by 9 bases, with 18 bases between them. The CDR3 contains 16 residues.

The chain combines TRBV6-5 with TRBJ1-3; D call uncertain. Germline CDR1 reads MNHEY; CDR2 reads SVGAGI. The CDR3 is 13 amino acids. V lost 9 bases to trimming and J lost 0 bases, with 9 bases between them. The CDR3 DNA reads TGTGCCAGTTTCTCGAGCTCTGGAAACACCATATATTTT. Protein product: CASFSSSGNTIYF.

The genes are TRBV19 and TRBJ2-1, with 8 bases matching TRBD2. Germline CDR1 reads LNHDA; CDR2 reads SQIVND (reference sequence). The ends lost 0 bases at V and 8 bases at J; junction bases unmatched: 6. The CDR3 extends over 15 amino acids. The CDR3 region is CASSIDQAGEDEQFF. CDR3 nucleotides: TGTGCCAGTAGTATAGATCAAGCGGGAGAGGATGAGCAGTTCTTC.

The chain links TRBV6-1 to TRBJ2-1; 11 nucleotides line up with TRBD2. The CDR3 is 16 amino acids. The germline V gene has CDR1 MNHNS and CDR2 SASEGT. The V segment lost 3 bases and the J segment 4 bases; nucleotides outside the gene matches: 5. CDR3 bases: TGTGCCAGCAGTGACGCCGGGACTAGCGGATACAATGAGCAGTTCTTC. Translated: CASSDAGTSGYNEQFF.

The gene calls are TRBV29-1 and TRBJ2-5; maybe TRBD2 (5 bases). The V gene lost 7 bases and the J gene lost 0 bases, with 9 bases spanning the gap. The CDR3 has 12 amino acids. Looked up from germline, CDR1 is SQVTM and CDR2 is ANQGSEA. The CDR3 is CSGGLNQETQYF. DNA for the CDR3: TGCAGCGGTGGACTGAACCAAGAGACCCAGTACTTC.

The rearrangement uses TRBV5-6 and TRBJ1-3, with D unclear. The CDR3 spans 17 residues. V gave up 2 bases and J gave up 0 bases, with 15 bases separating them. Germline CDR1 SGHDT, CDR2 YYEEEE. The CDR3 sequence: CASSFGRPPSSGNTIYF. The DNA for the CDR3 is TGTGCCAGCAGCTTTGGCAGGCCGCCCTCCTCTGGAAACACCATATATTTT.

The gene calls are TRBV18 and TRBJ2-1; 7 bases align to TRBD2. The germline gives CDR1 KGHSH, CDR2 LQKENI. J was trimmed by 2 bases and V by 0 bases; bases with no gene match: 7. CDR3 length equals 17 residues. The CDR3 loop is CASSPPGSGGTYNEQFF. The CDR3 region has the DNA TGTGCCAGCTCACCACCGGGGTCGGGGGGTACCTACAATGAGCAGTTCTTC.

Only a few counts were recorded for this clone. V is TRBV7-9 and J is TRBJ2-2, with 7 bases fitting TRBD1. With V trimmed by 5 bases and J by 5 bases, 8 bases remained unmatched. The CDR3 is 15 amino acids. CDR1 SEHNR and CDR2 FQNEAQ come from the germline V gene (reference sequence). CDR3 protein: CASSLDRAATGELFF. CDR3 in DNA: TGTGCCAGCAGCCTCGACAGGGCCGCTACCGGGGAGCTGTTTTTT.

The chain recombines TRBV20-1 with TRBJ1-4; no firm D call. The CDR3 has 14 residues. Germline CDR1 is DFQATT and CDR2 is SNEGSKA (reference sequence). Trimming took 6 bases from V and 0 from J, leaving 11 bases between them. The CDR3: CSASFGSTNEKLFF. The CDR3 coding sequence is TGCAGTGCGAGTTTCGGTTCAACTAATGAAAAACTGTTTTTT.

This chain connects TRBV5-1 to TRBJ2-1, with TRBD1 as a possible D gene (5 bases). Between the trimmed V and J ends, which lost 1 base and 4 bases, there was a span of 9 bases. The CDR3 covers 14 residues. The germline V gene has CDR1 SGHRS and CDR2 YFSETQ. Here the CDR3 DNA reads TGCGCCAGCAGCTTGACAGGTTTTTACAATGAGCAGTTCTTC. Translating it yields CASSLTGFYNEQFF.

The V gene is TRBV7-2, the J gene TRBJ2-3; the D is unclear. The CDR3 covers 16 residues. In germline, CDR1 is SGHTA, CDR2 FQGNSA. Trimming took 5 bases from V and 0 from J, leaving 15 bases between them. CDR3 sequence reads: CASSPRAVPSTDTQYF. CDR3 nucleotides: TGTGCCAGCAGCCCTCGTGCGGTCCCGAGCACAGATACGCAGTATTTT.

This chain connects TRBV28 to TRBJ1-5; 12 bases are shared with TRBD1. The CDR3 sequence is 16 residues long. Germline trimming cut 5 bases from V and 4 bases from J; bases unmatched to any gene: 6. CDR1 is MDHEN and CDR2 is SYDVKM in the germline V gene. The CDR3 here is CASSRGQGASNQPQHF. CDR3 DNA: TGTGCCAGCAGTCGGGGACAGGGGGCCTCAAATCAGCCCCAGCATTTT.

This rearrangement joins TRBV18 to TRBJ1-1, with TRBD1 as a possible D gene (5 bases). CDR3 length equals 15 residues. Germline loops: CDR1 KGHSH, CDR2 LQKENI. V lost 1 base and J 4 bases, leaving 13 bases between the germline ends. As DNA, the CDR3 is TGTGCCAGCTCACCACTCAAGGGGTCGGGCACTGAAGCTTTCTTT. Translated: CASSPLKGSGTEAFF.

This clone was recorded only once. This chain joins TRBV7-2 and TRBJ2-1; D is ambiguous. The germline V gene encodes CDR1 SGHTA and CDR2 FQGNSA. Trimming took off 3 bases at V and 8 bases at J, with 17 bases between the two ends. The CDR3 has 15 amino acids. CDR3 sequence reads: CASSFPLSQSDEQFF. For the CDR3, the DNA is TGTGCCAGCAGCTTCCCACTATCGCAATCCGATGAGCAGTTCTTC. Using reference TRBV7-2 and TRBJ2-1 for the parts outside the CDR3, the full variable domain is GAGVSQSPSNKVTEKGKDVELRCDPISGHTALYWYRQSLGQGLEFLIYFQGNSAPDKSGLPSDRFSAERTGGSVSTLTIQRTQQEDSAVYLCASSFPLSQSDEQFFGPGTRLTVL.

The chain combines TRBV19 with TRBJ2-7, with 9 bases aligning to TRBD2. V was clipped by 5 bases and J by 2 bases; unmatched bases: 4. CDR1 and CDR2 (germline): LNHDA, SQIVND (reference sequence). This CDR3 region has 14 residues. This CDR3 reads CASSPLAGPYEQYF. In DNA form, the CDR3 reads TGTGCCAGTAGTCCTCTAGCGGGGCCCTACGAGCAGTACTTC.

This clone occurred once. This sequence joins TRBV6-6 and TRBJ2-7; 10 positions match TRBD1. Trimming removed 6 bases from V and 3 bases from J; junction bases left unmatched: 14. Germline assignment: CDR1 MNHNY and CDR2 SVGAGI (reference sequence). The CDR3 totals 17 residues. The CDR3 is CASSRGFPGQGRYEQYF. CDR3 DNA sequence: TGTGCCAGCAGCCGAGGTTTTCCGGGACAGGGGCGCTACGAGCAGTACTTC.

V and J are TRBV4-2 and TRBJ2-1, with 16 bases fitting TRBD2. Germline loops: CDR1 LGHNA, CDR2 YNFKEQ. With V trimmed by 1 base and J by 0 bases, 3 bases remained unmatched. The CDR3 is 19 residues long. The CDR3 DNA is TGTGCCAGCAGCCAAGCGGGACTAGCGGGAGGGAGCTCCTACAATGAGCAGTTCTTC. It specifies CASSQAGLAGGSSYNEQFF.

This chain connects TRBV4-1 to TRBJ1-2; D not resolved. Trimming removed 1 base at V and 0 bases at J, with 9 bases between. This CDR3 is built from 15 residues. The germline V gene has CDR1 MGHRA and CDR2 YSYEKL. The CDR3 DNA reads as TGCGCCAGCAGCCAAGTTTCAGCGGCTAACTATGGCTACACCTTC. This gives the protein CASSQVSAANYGYTF.

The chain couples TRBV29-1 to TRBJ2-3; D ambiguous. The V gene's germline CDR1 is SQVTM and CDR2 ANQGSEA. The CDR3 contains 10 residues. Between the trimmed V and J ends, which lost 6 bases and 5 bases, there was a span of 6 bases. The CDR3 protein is CSVREDTQYF. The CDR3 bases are TGCAGCGTGCGCGAAGATACGCAGTATTTT.

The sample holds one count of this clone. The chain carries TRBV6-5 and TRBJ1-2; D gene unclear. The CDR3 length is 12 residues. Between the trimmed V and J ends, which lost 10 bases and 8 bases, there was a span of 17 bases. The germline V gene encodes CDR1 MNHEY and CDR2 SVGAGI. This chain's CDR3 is CATRPSGEGYTF. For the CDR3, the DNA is TGTGCCACCAGGCCGTCCGGGGAAGGCTACACCTTC.

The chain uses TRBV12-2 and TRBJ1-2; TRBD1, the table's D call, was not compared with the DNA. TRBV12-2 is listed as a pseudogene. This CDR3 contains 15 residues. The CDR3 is CASRPVDRRVYGYTF. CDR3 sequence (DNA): TGTGCAAGTCGCCCCGTTGACAGAAGGGTCTATGGCTACACCTTC.